The next 18 T cell receptor beta chains were all read from a single sample in a study of identical twins. MiXCR, applied by TCRdb to the 5' RACE reads, yields one record per CDR3 protein. Found here are 1,800,000 or so distinct CDR3 sequences, roughly 35% of them singletons; the top ten hold under 0.35%. The specimen sequenced was cord blood. These receptors originate from a newborn girl in good health.

The rearrangement links TRBV20-1 to TRBJ2-1; D is uncertain. This CDR3 is built from 15 residues. Trimming left V 0 bases short and J 4 bases short, with 13 bases between. Germline CDR1 is DFQATT and CDR2 is SNEGSKA (reference sequence). The DNA of the CDR3 is TGCAGTGCTAGAGATTGGGGTCGGGTTTACAATGAGCAGTTCTTC. This gives the protein CSARDWGRVYNEQFF.

The V gene is TRBV6-5, the J gene TRBJ1-2; D gene ambiguous. The length of the CDR3 is 15 residues. Trimming removed 0 bases from V and 4 bases from J, with 12 bases in between. Germline V gives CDR1 MNHEY, CDR2 SVGAGI. Here the CDR3 reads CASSYSGRRLYGYTF. CDR3 in DNA: TGTGCCAGCAGTTACTCGGGCAGAAGACTCTATGGCTACACCTTC.

This clonotype was seen ten or more times. The rearrangement uses TRBV7-2 and TRBJ1-2; weak D call: TRBD1 (5 bases). Trimming left V 5 bases short and J 5 bases short, with 12 bases between. Germline-derived CDR1 and CDR2 are SGHTA and FQGNSA. The CDR3 extends over 13 amino acids. The CDR3 sequence: CASSRDSGYGYTF. The CDR3 bases are TGTGCCAGCAGCCGGGACTCTGGTTATGGCTACACCTTC.

This clonotype was detected a few times. Germline and junction disagree at one end, which may indicate a read error. The V gene is TRBV5-1, the J gene TRBJ1-5, with D maybe TRBD1 (6 bases). CDR3 length equals 16 residues. The germline gives CDR1 SGHRS, CDR2 YFSETQ. The CDR3 DNA reads TGCGCCGGCAGCGACGGACAGATAGGAGACAATCAGCCCCAGCATTTT. This codes for CAGSDGQIGDNQPQHF.

A note on this clonotype: A much larger clone is a single base away; this may be a read error. V gene TRBV3-1 combines with J gene TRBJ2-1; 12 bases agree with TRBD2. The last part of the DNA fits TRBJ2-7 better; the J call may be wrong. This CDR3 is built from 16 residues. Germline V gene lookup returns CDR1 LGHDT and CDR2 YNNKEL (reference sequence). CDR3 loop: CASSRLAGGLYNEQYF. CDR3 coding DNA: TGTGCCAGCAGCCGGCTAGCGGGGGGGCTGTACAATGAGCAGTACTTC.

This clonotype has more than one count but fewer than ten. This chain joins TRBV20-1 and TRBJ2-4; maybe TRBD1 (6 bases). CDR1 and CDR2 (germline): DFQATT, SNEGSKA (reference sequence). This CDR3 contains 16 residues. V shed 1 base and J shed 1 base, with 14 bases lying between them. The CDR3 DNA sequence: TGCAGTGCTAGAGTCCCAGGGGCTCCGGCCAAAAACATTCAGTACTTC. Translation: CSARVPGAPAKNIQYF.

The chain couples TRBV5-5 to TRBJ1-2; the D gene is possibly TRBD1 (5 bases). CDR1 is SGHKS, CDR2 YYEKEE, per germline (reference sequence). With 0 bases removed from V and 9 bases from J, the gap between germline ends came to 12 bases. The CDR3 runs to 13 residues. The CDR3 sequence: CASSLVRGVSYTF. The CDR3, as DNA: TGTGCCAGCAGCTTGGTGAGGGGTGTGAGCTACACCTTC.

This sequence joins TRBV28 and TRBJ2-5; a weak D match, TRBD2 (7 bases). The J call may be faulty, since TRBJ2-7 better matches the DNA end. The CDR3 loop spans 17 amino acids. CDR1 MDHEN and CDR2 SYDVKM come from the germline V gene. Here the CDR3 reads CASSLVFAGAIKNEQYF. For the CDR3, the DNA is TGTGCCAGCAGCCTGGTGTTCGCGGGGGCGATAAAGAACGAGCAGTACTTC.

This clonotype came up a few times. CDR3 protein: CSARDGGRFYGYTF. CDR3 nucleotides: TGCAGTGCTAGAGATGGTGGCAGGTTTTATGGCTACACCTTC. The V gene is TRBV20-1, the J gene TRBJ1-2; D call uncertain. Germline CDR1 DFQATT, CDR2 SNEGSKA (reference sequence). This CDR3 is built from 14 residues. V lost 0 bases to trimming and J lost 5 bases, with 13 bases between them.

The chain is built from TRBV6-5 and TRBJ2-6, with D perhaps TRBD1 (6 bases). Per the germline V gene, CDR1 is MNHEY and CDR2 is SVGAGI. The CDR3 spans 18 residues. Between the trimmed V and J ends, which lost 2 bases and 2 bases, there was a span of 16 bases. In DNA, the CDR3 is TGTGCCAGCAGTTACGGGGGCGCCTTATTCCCTGGGGCCAACGTCCTGACTTTC. Amino acids: CASSYGGALFPGANVLTF.

The chain couples TRBV3-1 to TRBJ2-7, with TRBD2 matching over 11 bases. The CDR3 contains 16 residues. The V gene end was trimmed by 4 bases and the J gene end by 2 bases; junction bases not matched to a gene: 7. Germline assignment: CDR1 LGHDT and CDR2 YNNKEL (reference sequence). The DNA of the CDR3 is TGTGCCAGCAGCCCCCCGACTAGCGGGACCACCTACGAGCAGTACTTC. It encodes CASSPPTSGTTYEQYF.

This clonotype came up a few times. The chain has TRBV6-1 and TRBJ2-7, with 9 bases that match TRBD1. CDR1 and CDR2 from the germline V gene are MNHNS and SASEGT. The J segment lost 5 bases and the V segment lost 8 bases, leaving 7 bases of the junction unmatched. The CDR3 extends over 13 amino acids. CDR3 in DNA: TGTGCCAGCTCCACGCGGACAGGGGACGAGCAGTACTTC. Residues: CASSTRTGDEQYF.

The rearrangement joins TRBV27 to TRBJ1-5, with 7 positions matching TRBD1. Trimming removed 6 bases from V and 1 base from J; junction bases left unmatched: 6. The CDR3 consists of 15 residues. The V gene's germline CDR1 is MNHEY and CDR2 SMNVEV (reference sequence). CDR3 DNA sequence: TGTGCCAGCAGGAAACAGGGGAAGAGCAATCAGCCCCAGCATTTT. It codes for CASRKQGKSNQPQHF.

This clonotype has more than one count but fewer than ten. The chain joins TRBV4-2 to TRBJ2-3; 9 nucleotides align to TRBD2. CDR1 and CDR2 from the germline V gene are LGHNA and YNFKEQ. CDR3 length: 16 amino acids. The V and J ends lost 1 base and 5 bases, in that order; junction bases with no gene match: 7. CDR3 loop: CASSQVASGTIDTQYF. For the CDR3, the DNA is TGTGCCAGCAGCCAAGTGGCTAGCGGGACGATAGATACGCAGTATTTT.

CDR3 in amino acids: CASSQASSYNEQYF. The DNA of the CDR3 is TGTGCCAGCAGCCAGGCCAGCTCCTACAATGAGCAGTACTTC. This sequence joins TRBV7-9 and TRBJ2-1; no definite D call. TRBJ2-7 explains the end of the DNA better; the J call may be wrong. The CDR3 length is 14 residues. Per germline, CDR1 SEHNR and CDR2 FQNEAQ (reference sequence).

The CDR3 is CASSKRGAFFSIKPKNQETQYF. The DNA of the CDR3 is TGTGCCAGCAGCAAGCGAGGCGCCTTCTTCTCGATAAAACCAAAAAACCAAGAGACCCAGTACTTC. V and J are TRBV7-9 and TRBJ2-5, with D unclear. Per the germline V gene, CDR1 is SEHNR and CDR2 is FQNEAQ (reference sequence). This CDR3 has 22 amino acids. Trimming took off 5 bases at V and 0 bases at J, with 34 bases between the two ends.

The V call is TRBV12-3 or TRBV12-4, the J call TRBJ1-2; TRBD1 is a possible D gene (5 bases). CDR3 length: 16 amino acids. Between the trimmed V and J ends, which lost 6 bases and 0 bases, there was a span of 17 bases. CDR3 bases: TGTGCCAGCAGACCCAGGGACGGTACTTCTAACTATGGCTACACCTTC. Amino acids: CASRPRDGTSNYGYTF.

This clonotype was recorded a few times. The junction differs from germline at one of its ends, possibly a read error. The chain is built from TRBV18 and TRBJ2-6; the match to TRBD2 covers 11 bases. The CDR3 is made up of 21 amino acids. Germline V gene lookup returns CDR1 KGHSH and CDR2 LQKENI. CDR3: CANSPRSSGGLAASGANVLTF. CDR3 coding DNA: TGTGCCAACTCACCAAGGAGTTCCGGGGGACTAGCGGCATCTGGGGCCAACGTCCTGACTTTC.